The 2 T cell receptor beta chains below all came from one sample that was sequenced in a study of shared clonotypes between healthy human individuals (dated by TCRdb to the early 2020s). The protocol used for the library was the immunoSEQ multiplex PCR assay. In TCRdb, the immuneACCESS table is reduced to in-frame sequences with V and J assigned. These tables do not hold every clone; where another copy was compared, an unresolved V gene accounts for under half, and the others remain unexplained. Across this sample there are roughly 1,000,000 clones, with approximately 80% seen only once. 0.5% to 0.65% of the sample lies in the top ten. The sample taken for sequencing was memory CD4+ T cells from PBMCs. Taken with the paper, the label for cell subset or site translates to: CD45RA-negative fraction. Receptor source: a man younger than 35 in good health. Some clones in this sample may be carry-over from other donors' samples.

This sequence joins TRBV9 and TRBJ2-7, with D perhaps TRBD1 (6 bases). V lost 7 bases, J lost 0 bases, and 20 bases lay in between. The CDR3 loop spans 16 amino acids. Germline-derived CDR1 and CDR2 are SGDLS and YYNGEE. CDR3 sequence reads: CASSPHLGGLSYEQYF. CDR3 nucleotides: TGTGCCAGCTCACCACACCTAGGGGGTCTCTCCTACGAGCAGTACTTC.

The chain links TRBV23-1 to TRBJ2-7; the match to TRBD2 covers 10 bases. TRBV23-1 is flagged as an ORF with uncertain function. The CDR3 loop spans 20 amino acids. Losses at the gene ends were 4 bases for V and 0 bases for J; bases not matched to a gene: 18. CDR3 amino acids: CASSPPQGAGGRKTSYEQYF. CDR3 nucleotides: TGCGCCAGCAGTCCCCCACAGGGAGCGGGAGGGCGGAAAACCTCCTACGAGCAGTACTTC.